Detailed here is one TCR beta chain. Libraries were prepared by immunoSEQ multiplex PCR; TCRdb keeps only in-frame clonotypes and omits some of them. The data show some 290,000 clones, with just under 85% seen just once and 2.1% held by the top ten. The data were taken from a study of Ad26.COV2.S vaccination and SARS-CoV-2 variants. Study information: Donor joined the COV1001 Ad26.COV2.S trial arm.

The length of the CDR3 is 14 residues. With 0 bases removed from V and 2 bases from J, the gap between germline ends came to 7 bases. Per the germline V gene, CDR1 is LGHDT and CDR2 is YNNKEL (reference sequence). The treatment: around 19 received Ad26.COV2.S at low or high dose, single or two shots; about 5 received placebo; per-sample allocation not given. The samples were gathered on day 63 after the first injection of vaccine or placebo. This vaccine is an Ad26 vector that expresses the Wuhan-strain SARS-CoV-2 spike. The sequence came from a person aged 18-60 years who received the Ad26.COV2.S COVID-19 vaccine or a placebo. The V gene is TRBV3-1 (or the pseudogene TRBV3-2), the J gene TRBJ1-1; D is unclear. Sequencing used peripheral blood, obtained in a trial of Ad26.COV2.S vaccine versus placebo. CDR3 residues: CASSQEELNTEAFF. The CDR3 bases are TGTGCCAGCAGCCAAGAGGAACTCAACACTGAAGCTTTCTTT.